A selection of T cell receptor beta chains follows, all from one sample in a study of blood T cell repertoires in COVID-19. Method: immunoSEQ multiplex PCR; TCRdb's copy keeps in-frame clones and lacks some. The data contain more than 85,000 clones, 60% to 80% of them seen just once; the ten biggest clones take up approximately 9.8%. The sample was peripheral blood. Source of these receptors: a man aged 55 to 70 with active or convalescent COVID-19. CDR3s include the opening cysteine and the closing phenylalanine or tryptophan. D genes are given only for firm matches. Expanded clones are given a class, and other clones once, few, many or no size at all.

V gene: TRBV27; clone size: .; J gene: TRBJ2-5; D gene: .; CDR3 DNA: TGTGCCAGCAGTTTGATGGGGGAGGAAGGAGAGACCCAGTACTTC; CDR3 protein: CASSLMGEEGETQYF
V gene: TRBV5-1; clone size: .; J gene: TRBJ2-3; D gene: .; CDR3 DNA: TGCGCCAGCAGCCTCACTTTCCAGGGGTGGGGAGATACGCAGTATTTT; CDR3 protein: CASSLTFQGWGDTQYF
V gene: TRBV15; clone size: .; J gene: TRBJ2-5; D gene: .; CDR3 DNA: TGTGCCACCAGCAGAGATCTATCGGCGGGCGGGGAGACCCAGTACTTC; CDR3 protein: CATSRDLSAGGETQYF
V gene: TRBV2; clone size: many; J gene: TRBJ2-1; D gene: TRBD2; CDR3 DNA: TGTGCCAGCATTAGCGGGAGGATGGATGAGCAGTTCTTC; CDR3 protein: CASISGRMDEQFF
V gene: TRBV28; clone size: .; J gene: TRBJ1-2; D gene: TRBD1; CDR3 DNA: TGTGCCAGCACCGAATCAGGACAGGGCGATAACTATGGCTACACCTTC; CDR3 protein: CASTESGQGDNYGYTF
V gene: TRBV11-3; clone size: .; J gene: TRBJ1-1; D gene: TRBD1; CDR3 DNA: TGTGCCAGCAGCCTAACAGGGGGCTACACTGAAGCTTTCTTT; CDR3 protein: CASSLTGGYTEAFF
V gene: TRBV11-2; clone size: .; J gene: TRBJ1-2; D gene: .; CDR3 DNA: TGTGCCAGCAGCCAGCGGAGGGAAGGGAGCGGCTACACCTTC; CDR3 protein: CASSQRREGSGYTF
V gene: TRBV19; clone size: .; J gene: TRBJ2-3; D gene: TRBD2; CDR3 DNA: TGTGCCAGTAGACCGGGACTACCTTCCACAGATACGCAGTATTTT; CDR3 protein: CASRPGLPSTDTQYF
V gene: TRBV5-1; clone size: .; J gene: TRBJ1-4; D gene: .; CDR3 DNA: TGCGCCAGCAGCGAAGGGGGAACTAATGAAAAACTGTTTTTT; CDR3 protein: CASSEGGTNEKLFF
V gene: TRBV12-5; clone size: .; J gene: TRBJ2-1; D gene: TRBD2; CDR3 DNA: TGTGCTAGTGGTTTGGGCGGACTAGCGGGAGAGGGAAATGAGCAGTTCTTC; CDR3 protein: CASGLGGLAGEGNEQFF
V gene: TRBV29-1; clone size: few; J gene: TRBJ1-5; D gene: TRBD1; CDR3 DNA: TGCAGCGTGACAGGGGGCGGAGGTCAGCCCCAGCATTTT; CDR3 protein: CSVTGGGGQPQHF
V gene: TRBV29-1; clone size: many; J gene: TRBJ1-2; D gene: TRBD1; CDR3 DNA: TGCAGCGTTGAAGATCAGGGGGCCTATGGCTACACCTTC; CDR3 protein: CSVEDQGAYGYTF
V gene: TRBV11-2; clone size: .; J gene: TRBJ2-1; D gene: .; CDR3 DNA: TGTGCCAGCAGCTTTCAGGCCGGGACTCCTATCTACAATGAGCAGTTCTTC; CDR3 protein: CASSFQAGTPIYNEQFF
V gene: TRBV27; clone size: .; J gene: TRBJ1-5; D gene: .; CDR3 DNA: TGTGCCAGCAGTTTGAGGAGGGGAGGTGATCGCAATCAGCCCCAGCATTTT; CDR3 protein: CASSLRRGGDRNQPQHF
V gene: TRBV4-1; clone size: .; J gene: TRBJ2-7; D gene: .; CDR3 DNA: TGCGCCAGCAGCCAGGGGGGGCTAGCGGAGAAAATAATCGAGCAGTACTTC; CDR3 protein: CASSQGGLAEKIIEQYF
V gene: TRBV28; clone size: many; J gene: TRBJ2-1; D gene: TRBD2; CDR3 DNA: TGTGCCAGCAGTTACCCTCTCCGGGAGGCCTCCTACAATGAGCAGTTCTTC; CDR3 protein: CASSYPLREASYNEQFF
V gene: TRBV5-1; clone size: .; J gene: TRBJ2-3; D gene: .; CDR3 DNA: TGCGCCAGCAGCTCCGGGACTCCTGCGGATACGCAGTATTTT; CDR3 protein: CASSSGTPADTQYF
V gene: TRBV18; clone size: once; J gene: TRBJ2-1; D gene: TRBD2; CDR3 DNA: TGTGCCAGCTCACCACCCCGGCTAGCGGGAGCTTCCTACAATGAGCAGTTCTTC; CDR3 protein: CASSPPRLAGASYNEQFF
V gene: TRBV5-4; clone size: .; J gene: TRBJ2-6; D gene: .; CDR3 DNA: TGTGCCAGCAGCTTAGACAGGTTCTCTGGGGCCAACGTCCTGACTTTC; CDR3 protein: CASSLDRFSGANVLTF